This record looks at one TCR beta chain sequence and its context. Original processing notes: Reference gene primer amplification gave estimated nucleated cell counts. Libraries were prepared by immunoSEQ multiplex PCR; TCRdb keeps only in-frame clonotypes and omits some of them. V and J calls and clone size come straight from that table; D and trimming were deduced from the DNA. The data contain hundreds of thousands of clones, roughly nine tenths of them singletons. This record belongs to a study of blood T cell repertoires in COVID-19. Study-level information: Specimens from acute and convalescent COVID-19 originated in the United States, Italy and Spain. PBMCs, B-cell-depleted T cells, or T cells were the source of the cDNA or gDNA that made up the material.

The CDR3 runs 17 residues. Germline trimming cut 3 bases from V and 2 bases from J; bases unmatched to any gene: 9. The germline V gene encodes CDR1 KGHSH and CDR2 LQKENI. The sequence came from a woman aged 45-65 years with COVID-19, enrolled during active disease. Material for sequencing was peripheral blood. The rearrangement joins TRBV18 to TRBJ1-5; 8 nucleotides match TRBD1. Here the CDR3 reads CASSPHAGGEGNQPQHF. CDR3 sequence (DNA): TGTGCCAGCTCACCCCACGCAGGGGGCGAGGGCAATCAGCCCCAGCATTTT.